This TCR beta chain was captured by sequencing in a study of T cell repertoires in cytomegalovirus infection. Study-wide points: Carriage of CMV together with the relevant HLA was identifiable through cumulative public TCR beta family frequency.

Remarks on this clonotype: Its antigen is as yet unknown.

TCRdb analysed the reads with MiXCR anew, one entry per CDR3 protein. The table shows about 150,000 distinct CDR3 sequences, with approximately 17% occurring only once. The sequence derives from a human donor in good health (CMV status not recorded). Some clones in this sample may be carry-over from other donors' samples. The specimen sequenced was CD8+ T cells from PBMCs.

DNA of the CDR3: TGTGCCAGCAGCCCGGGTGGGGGGCATCCTGAAGCTTTCTTT. It translates to CASSPGGGHPEAFF. This sequence joins TRBV7-2 and TRBJ1-1; tentative D call: TRBD1 (6 bases). CDR3 size: 14 residues. Trimming stripped 5 bases from V and 6 bases from J, with 16 bases between. Per the germline V gene, CDR1 is SGHTA and CDR2 is FQGNSA.